Given below is one T cell receptor (beta chain) in context. This sample was included in a study of cytomegalovirus exposure and HLA in healthy donors. As for the study in general: There were 300 to 400 genotyped donors. Of these, 81% fell in the genetic ancestry cluster associated with self-reported Caucasian donors.

This PCR relied on a set of 60 Vbeta primers and 13 Jbeta primers. Profiled with immunoSEQ multiplex PCR; TCRdb holds only in-frame clones, not every one. The sample holds under 200,000 clones, over 75% seen once. This TCR derives from a human donor in good health. The sequencing sample was made of PBMCs.

The CDR3 nucleotides read TGTGCCAGCAGTGAAGTCGGGAATCAGCCCCAGCATTTT. Translation: CASSEVGNQPQHF. The chain recombines TRBV6-1 with TRBJ1-5, with D uncertain. V dropped 1 base and J dropped 4 bases, with 5 bases sitting between them. The germline gives CDR1 MNHNS, CDR2 SASEGT. This CDR3 is 13 amino acids long.